Following are 9 T cell receptor beta chains from one sample sequenced in a study of blood T cell repertoires in COVID-19. Produced via immunoSEQ multiplex PCR; TCRdb's table is partial and in-frame only. The table lists approximately 50,000 clones, about 77% of them singletons. Sequencing was performed on peripheral blood. The source of these receptors is a man between 65 and 85 years old with active or convalescent COVID-19.

V gene TRBV24-1 combines with J gene TRBJ2-3, with 16 bases matching TRBD2. There are 18 residues in the CDR3. Germline V lookup: CDR1 KGHDR, CDR2 SFDVKD. V shed 4 bases, J shed 0 bases, and the junction held 3 bases outside the gene matches. The CDR3 protein is CATSDPGLAGGSTDTQYF. CDR3 bases: TGTGCCACCAGTGACCCGGGACTAGCGGGAGGGAGCACAGATACGCAGTATTTT.

This clone appeared a few times. The CDR3 here is CASSSRDRDLATNEKLFF. The CDR3 DNA sequence: TGTGCCAGCAGCTCCCGGGACAGGGACCTCGCAACTAATGAAAAACTGTTTTTT. The V gene is TRBV21-1, the J gene TRBJ1-4; the DNA was not compared with TRBD1, the D call given in the table. TRBV21-1 is termed a pseudogene. The CDR3 has 18 residues.

This clone was counted ten times or more. The chain recombines TRBV11-3 with TRBJ2-7; a possible D gene is TRBD2 (5 bases). V lost 2 bases, J lost 3 bases, and 14 bases lay in between. The germline CDR1 and CDR2 sequences are SGHNT and YENEEA. The CDR3 is 15 amino acids. The chain's CDR3 is CASSLIGDFYYEQYF. The CDR3 DNA is TGTGCCAGCAGCTTAATCGGGGATTTTTACTACGAGCAGTACTTC. The full variable domain, rest sourced from reference TRBV11-3 and TRBJ2-7, is EAGVVQSPRYKIIEKKQPVAFWCNPISGHNTLYWYLQNLGQGPELLIRYENEEAVDDSQLPKDRFSAERLKGVDSTLKIQPAELGDSAVYLCASSLIGDFYYEQYFGPGTRLTVT.

This clone has only one observation. The V gene is TRBV30, the J gene TRBJ2-1; 10 bases agree with TRBD2. The germline V gene has CDR1 GTSNPN and CDR2 SVGIG (reference sequence). This CDR3 comprises 15 residues. The junction had 8 bases not matched to a gene; V was cut back by 0 bases and J by 9 bases. The CDR3 DNA reads as TGTGCCTGGAGTGTACGGGCTAGCGGGAGTCTTGAGCAGTTCTTC. Its translation: CAWSVRASGSLEQFF.

DNA of the CDR3: TGCGCCAGCAGCTCCAACCCAGGGGGCCAGGAGGAGCTGTTTTTT. It is translated as CASSSNPGGQEELFF. The chain carries TRBV5-1 and TRBJ2-2; 8 positions match TRBD1. The length of the CDR3 is 15 residues. Germline assignment: CDR1 SGHRS and CDR2 YFSETQ. V trimming: 3 bases; J trimming: 10 bases; junction bases outside the gene matches: 11.

The chain carries TRBV28 and TRBJ2-2, with TRBD2 as a possible D gene (6 bases). The CDR3 sequence is 11 residues long. Trimming stripped 11 bases from V and 6 bases from J, with 10 bases between. Germline lookup yields CDR1 MDHEN and CDR2 SYDVKM. The CDR3 nucleotides are TGTGCCGCGGGATTATCCGGGGAGCTGTTTTTT. It yields the protein CAAGLSGELFF. Complete variable domain (other parts from reference TRBV28 and TRBJ2-2): DVKVTQSSRYLVKRTGEKVFLECVQDMDHENMFWYRQDPGLGLRLIYFSYDVKMKEKGDIPEGYSVSREKKERFSLILESASTNQTSMYLCAAGLSGELFFGEGSRLTVL.

The chain couples TRBV4-3 to TRBJ2-2, with D possibly being TRBD2 (6 bases). The V end lost 4 bases, the J end lost 2 bases, and 14 bases lay between the germline ends. Germline loops: CDR1 LGHNA, CDR2 YSLEER. The CDR3 sequence is 16 residues long. The DNA for the CDR3 is TGCGCCAGCAGCCTCGCGTGGGGGGTCAACACCGGGGAGCTGTTTTTT. Its protein is CASSLAWGVNTGELFF.

This clone was recorded only once. The genes are TRBV19 and TRBJ2-7; 8 bases are shared with TRBD1. Trimming took 4 bases from V and 5 from J; bases not matched to a gene: 4. Germline V lookup: CDR1 LNHDA, CDR2 SQIVND (reference sequence). This CDR3 region has 13 residues. The CDR3: CASSRTGIDEQYF. DNA of the CDR3: TGTGCCAGTAGTAGGACAGGGATCGACGAGCAGTACTTC. Based on the CDR3 plus reference TRBV19 and TRBJ2-7, the full variable domain is DGGITQSPKYLFRKEGQNVTLSCEQNLNHDAMYWYRQDPGQGLRLIYYSQIVNDFQKGDIAEGYSVSREKKESFPLTVTSAQKNPTAFYLCASSRTGIDEQYFGPGTRLTVT.

The rearrangement uses TRBV28 and TRBJ2-7; the D is unclear. V gave up 3 bases and J gave up 6 bases, with 15 bases separating them. Germline V lookup: CDR1 MDHEN, CDR2 SYDVKM. This CDR3 has 14 amino acids. The CDR3 DNA reads as TGTGCCAGCAGTTTCCCGGTAGGAGCTGGCGAGCAGTACTTC. This encodes CASSFPVGAGEQYF. Using reference TRBV28 and TRBJ2-7 for the parts outside the CDR3, the full variable domain is DVKVTQSSRYLVKRTGEKVFLECVQDMDHENMFWYRQDPGLGLRLIYFSYDVKMKEKGDIPEGYSVSREKKERFSLILESASTNQTSMYLCASSFPVGAGEQYFGPGTRLTVT.